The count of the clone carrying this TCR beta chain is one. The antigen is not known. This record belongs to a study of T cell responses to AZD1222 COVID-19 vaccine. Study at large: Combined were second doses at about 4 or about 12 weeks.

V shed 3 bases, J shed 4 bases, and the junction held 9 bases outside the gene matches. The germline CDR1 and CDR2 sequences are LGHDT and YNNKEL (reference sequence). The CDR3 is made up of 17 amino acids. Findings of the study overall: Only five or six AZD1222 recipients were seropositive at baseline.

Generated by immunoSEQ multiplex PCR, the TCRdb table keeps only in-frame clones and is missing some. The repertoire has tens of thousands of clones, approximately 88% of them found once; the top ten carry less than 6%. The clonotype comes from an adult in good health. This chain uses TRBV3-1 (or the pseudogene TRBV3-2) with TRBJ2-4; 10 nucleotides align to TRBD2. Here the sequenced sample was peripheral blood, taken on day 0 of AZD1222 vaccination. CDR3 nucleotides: TGTGCCAGCAGCCAGATACCGAGGACTAGCGGAAAAAACATTCAGTACTTC. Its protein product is CASSQIPRTSGKNIQYF.